The 11 T cell receptor beta chains below were found in one sample sequenced in a study of Graves' ophthalmopathy and Graves' hyperthyroidism. Using RNA transcripts, the TCR beta CDR3 regions were amplified. A first-round RT-PCR used HTBI primers, followed by a second-round multiplex PCR. TCRdb reprocessed the multiplex PCR reads with MiXCR, giving one entry per CDR3 protein. The sample holds more than 300,000 distinct CDR3 sequences, 15% seen once. The sequenced sample was peripheral blood. Receptors originate from a woman between 18 and 29 years old with stable Graves' hyperthyroidism.

This clonotype has at least ten counts. The chain joins TRBV10-2 to TRBJ2-2, with D perhaps given as TRBD1 or TRBD2 (5 bases each). The CDR3 covers 14 residues. Germline V gene sequence: CDR1 WSHSY, CDR2 SAAADI. Deletions cut 0 bases from V and 3 bases from J, with 5 bases between. This chain's CDR3 is CASSESGDTGELFF. The CDR3 coding sequence is TGCGCCAGCAGTGAGTCGGGGGACACCGGGGAGCTGTTTTTT.

About this clonotype: The conserved phenylalanine or tryptophan normally closing the CDR3 is absent here, so this likely arose from a read error. This chain joins TRBV7-9 and TRBJ1-1; D is unresolved. The CDR3 is 12 amino acids. V was trimmed by 6 bases and J by 7 bases, leaving 12 bases between them. The germline CDR1 and CDR2 sequences are SEHNR and FQNEAQ (reference sequence). The CDR3 loop is CASSLLGNEAFS. CDR3 DNA sequence: TGTGCCAGCAGTTTACTGGGCAATGAAGCTTTCTCT.

This clonotype has at least ten counts. The J gene is TRBJ1-5, the V gene TRBV12-3 or TRBV12-4; 8 nucleotides match TRBD1. The V and J ends lost 7 bases and 9 bases, in that order; junction bases with no gene match: 11. The CDR3 is made up of 14 amino acids. The CDR3 sequence: CASTHTQGAWPQHF. The CDR3 DNA follows: TGTGCCAGCACCCACACCCAGGGGGCCTGGCCCCAGCATTTT.

This CDR3 is CASSHEPQETQYF. Written as DNA, the CDR3 is TGTGCCAGCTCTCACGAACCCCAAGAGACCCAGTACTTC. This chain joins TRBV6-2 or TRBV6-3 and TRBJ2-5; the D is unclear. Trimming removed 8 bases from V and 1 base from J, with 11 bases in between. Germline CDR1 reads MNHEY; CDR2 reads SVGEGT. This CDR3 has 13 amino acids.

At least ten counts were recorded for this clonotype. The CDR3 reads CATSDLAGARETQYF. The DNA of the CDR3 is TGTGCCACCAGTGATTTAGCGGGGGCTAGGGAGACCCAGTACTTC. The rearrangement joins TRBV24-1 to TRBJ2-5; 8 bases agree with TRBD2. The CDR3 length is 15 residues. CDR1 and CDR2 (germline): KGHDR, SFDVKD. V dropped 1 base and J dropped 5; count of bases not matched to a gene: 5.

This clonotype appeared many times. This rearrangement joins TRBV5-1 to TRBJ1-1; 7 bases fit TRBD1. The CDR3 has 16 residues. Germline lookup yields CDR1 SGHRS and CDR2 YFSETQ. J lost 3 bases, V lost 0 bases, and 8 bases had no gene match. CDR3 protein: CASSLGQTGSYTEAFF. DNA of the CDR3: TGCGCCAGCAGCTTGGGGCAGACAGGGTCGTACACTGAAGCTTTCTTT.

The table lists this clonotype with a few counts. The chain couples TRBV5-1 to TRBJ1-5; D is unclear. From germline, CDR1 is SGHRS and CDR2 YFSETQ. The CDR3 totals 14 residues. Trimming stripped 4 bases from V and 3 bases from J, with 11 bases between. The CDR3, as DNA: TGCGCCAGCAGCCCTGGACCGGCCAATCAGCCCCAGCATTTT. Translation gives CASSPGPANQPQHF.

This clonotype was seen at least ten times. The V gene is TRBV7-2, the J gene TRBJ2-2, with a weak D call TRBD2 (5 bases). V lost 5 bases and J 4 bases, leaving 8 bases between the germline ends. Germline lookup yields CDR1 SGHTA and CDR2 FQGNSA. The CDR3 length is 13 residues. CDR3 amino acids: CASSRRVTGELFF. The CDR3, as DNA: TGTGCCAGCAGCCGGCGGGTCACCGGGGAGCTGTTTTTT.

This clonotype was observed many times. In DNA, the CDR3 is TGTGCCAGCAGCGGGGAGAACACTGAAGCTTTCTTT. It translates to CASSGENTEAFF. V is TRBV7-3 and J is TRBJ1-1; D gene unclear. Trimming pared 5 bases from V and 1 base from J, leaving 5 bases between. The CDR3 consists of 12 residues. The germline gives CDR1 SGHTA, CDR2 FQGTGA.

A few counts support this clonotype. No conserved phenylalanine or tryptophan ends this CDR3, so it is likely a read error. This rearrangement joins TRBV7-9 to TRBJ1-1; 9 bases are a match to TRBD1. The CDR3 is 15 residues long. After removal of 5 bases from V and 2 bases from J, the junction contained 6 bases not matched to a gene. Germline CDR1 reads SEHNR; CDR2 reads FQNEAQ (reference sequence). The CDR3 loop reads CASSPETGGNTEAFY. The DNA for the CDR3 is TGTGCCAGCAGCCCTGAGACAGGGGGTAACACTGAAGCTTTCTAT.

This clonotype was observed at least ten times. The chain couples TRBV7-9 to TRBJ2-5; 7 nucleotides agree with TRBD2. Per germline, CDR1 SEHNR and CDR2 FQNEAQ (reference sequence). This CDR3 comprises 12 residues. After removal of 5 bases from V and 5 bases from J, the junction contained 2 bases not matched to a gene. CDR3 nucleotide sequence: TGTGCCAGCAGCCGGGGGGACGAGACCCAGTACTTC. Translating it yields CASSRGDETQYF.